This paragraph covers one T cell receptor beta chain sequence. The data stem from a study of T cell changes during pregnancy in multiple sclerosis. CDR1 and CDR2 (germline): SGDLS, YYNGEE. CDR3 size: 15 residues. V lost 4 bases and J 4 bases, leaving 15 bases between the germline ends. Method: immunoSEQ multiplex PCR; TCRdb's copy keeps in-frame clones and lacks some. Found here are approximately 84,000 clones, approximately 94% of them singletons; the top ten hold roughly 2.5%. The V call is TRBV9, the J call TRBJ1-3; D call uncertain. The source material was peripheral blood, sampled in the third trimester of pregnancy. The clonotype comes from a female donor with multiple sclerosis, enrolled in a pregnancy study. CDR3 protein: CASSKIGEAGNTIYF. DNA of the CDR3: TGTGCCAGCAGCAAAATCGGGGAAGCAGGAAACACCATATATTTT. Full variable domain (remainder filled in from reference TRBV9 and TRBJ1-3): DSGVTQTPKHLITATGQRVTLRCSPRSGDLSVYWYQQSLDQGLQFLIQYYNGEERAKGNILERFSAQQFPDLHSELNLSSLELGDSALYFCASSKIGEAGNTIYFGEGSWLTVV.